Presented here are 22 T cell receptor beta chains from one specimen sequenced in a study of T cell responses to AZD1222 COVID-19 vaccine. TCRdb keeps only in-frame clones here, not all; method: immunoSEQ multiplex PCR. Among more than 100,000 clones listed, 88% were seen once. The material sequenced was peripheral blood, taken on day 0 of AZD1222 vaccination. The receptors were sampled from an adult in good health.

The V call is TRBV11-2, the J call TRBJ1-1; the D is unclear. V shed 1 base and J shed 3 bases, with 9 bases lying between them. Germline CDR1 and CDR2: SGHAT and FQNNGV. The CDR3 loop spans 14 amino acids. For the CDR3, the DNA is TGTGCCAGCAGCTTAGTGGTAGGGCACACTGAAGCTTTCTTT. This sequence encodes CASSLVVGHTEAFF. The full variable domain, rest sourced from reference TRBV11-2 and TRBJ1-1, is EAGVAQSPRYKIIEKRQSVAFWCNPISGHATLYWYQQILGQGPKLLIQFQNNGVVDDSQLPKDRFSAERLKGVDSTLKIQPAKLEDSAVYLCASSLVVGHTEAFFGQGTRLTVV.

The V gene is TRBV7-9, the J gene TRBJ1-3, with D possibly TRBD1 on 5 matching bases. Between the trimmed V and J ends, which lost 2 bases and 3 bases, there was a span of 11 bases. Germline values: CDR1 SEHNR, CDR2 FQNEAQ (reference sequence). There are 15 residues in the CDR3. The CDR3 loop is CASSLPAGLGNTIYF. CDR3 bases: TGTGCCAGCAGCTTACCTGCAGGGCTTGGAAACACCATATATTTT.

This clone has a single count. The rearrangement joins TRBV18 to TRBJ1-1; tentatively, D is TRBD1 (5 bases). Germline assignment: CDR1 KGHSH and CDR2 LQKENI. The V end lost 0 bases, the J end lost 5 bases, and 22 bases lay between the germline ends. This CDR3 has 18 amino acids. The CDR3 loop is CASSPPPVGRVVNTEAFF. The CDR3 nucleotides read TGTGCCAGCTCACCACCTCCCGTGGGCAGGGTGGTAAATACTGAAGCTTTCTTT. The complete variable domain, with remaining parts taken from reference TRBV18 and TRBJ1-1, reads NAGVMQNPRHLVRRRGQEARLRCSPMKGHSHVYWYRQLPEEGLKFMVYLQKENIIDESGMPKERFSAEFPKEGPSILRIQQVVRGDSAAYFCASSPPPVGRVVNTEAFFGQGTRLTVV.

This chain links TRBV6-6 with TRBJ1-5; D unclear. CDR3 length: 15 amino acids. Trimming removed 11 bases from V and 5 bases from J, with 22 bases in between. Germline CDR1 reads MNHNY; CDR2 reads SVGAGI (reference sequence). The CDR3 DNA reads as TGTGCCTGCCGCCTTAAGGTTCATACGGATCAGCCCCAGCATTTT. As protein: CACRLKVHTDQPQHF.

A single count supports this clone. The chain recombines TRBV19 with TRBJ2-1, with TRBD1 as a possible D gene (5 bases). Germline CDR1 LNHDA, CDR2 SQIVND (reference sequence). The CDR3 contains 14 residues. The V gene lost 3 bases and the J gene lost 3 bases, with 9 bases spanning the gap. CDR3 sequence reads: CASSMQGGYNEQFF. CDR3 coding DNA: TGTGCCAGTAGTATGCAGGGTGGCTACAATGAGCAGTTCTTC. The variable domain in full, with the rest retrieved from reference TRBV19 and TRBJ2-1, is DGGITQSPKYLFRKEGQNVTLSCEQNLNHDAMYWYRQDPGQGLRLIYYSQIVNDFQKGDIAEGYSVSREKKESFPLTVTSAQKNPTAFYLCASSMQGGYNEQFFGPGTRLTVL.

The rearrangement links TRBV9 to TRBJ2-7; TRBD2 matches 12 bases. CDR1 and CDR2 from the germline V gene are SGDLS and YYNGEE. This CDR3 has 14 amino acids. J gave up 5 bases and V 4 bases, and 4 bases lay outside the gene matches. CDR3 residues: CASSPTSGRNEQYF. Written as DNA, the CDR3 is TGTGCCAGCAGCCCGACTAGCGGGAGAAACGAGCAGTACTTC.

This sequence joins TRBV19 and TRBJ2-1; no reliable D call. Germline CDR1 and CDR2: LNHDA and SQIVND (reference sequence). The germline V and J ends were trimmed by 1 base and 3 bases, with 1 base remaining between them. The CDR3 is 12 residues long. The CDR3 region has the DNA TGTGCCAGTAGTATAGTCTACAATGAGCAGTTCTTC. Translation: CASSIVYNEQFF.

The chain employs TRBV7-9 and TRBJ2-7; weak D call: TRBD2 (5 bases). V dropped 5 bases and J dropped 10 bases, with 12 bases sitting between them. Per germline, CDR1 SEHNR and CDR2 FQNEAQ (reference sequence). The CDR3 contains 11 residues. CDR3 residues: CASSPGLDQYF. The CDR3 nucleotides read TGTGCCAGCAGCCCTGGACTGGATCAGTACTTC.

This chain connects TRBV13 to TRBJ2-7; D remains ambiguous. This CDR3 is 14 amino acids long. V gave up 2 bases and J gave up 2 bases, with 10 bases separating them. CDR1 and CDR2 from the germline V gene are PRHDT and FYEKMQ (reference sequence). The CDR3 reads CASSLSKVTYEQYF. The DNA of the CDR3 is TGTGCCAGCAGCTTATCCAAGGTTACCTACGAGCAGTACTTC.

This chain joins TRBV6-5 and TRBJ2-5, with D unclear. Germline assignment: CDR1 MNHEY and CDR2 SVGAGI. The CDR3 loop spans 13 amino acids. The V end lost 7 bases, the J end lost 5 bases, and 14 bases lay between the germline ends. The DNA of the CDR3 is TGTGCCAGCACCAGAGACCAACGGGAGACCCAGTACTTC. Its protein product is CASTRDQRETQYF.

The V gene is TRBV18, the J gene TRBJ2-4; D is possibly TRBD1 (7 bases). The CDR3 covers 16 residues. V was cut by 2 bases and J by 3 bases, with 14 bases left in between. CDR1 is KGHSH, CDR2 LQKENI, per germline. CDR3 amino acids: CASSPSGGLVKNIQYF. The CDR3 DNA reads TGTGCCAGCTCACCATCAGGGGGGCTCGTCAAAAACATTCAGTACTTC.

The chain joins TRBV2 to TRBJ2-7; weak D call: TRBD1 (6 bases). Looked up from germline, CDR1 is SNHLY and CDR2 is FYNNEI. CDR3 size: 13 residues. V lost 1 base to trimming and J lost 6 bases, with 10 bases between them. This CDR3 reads CASSEDRVGEQYF. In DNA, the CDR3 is TGTGCCAGCAGTGAAGACAGGGTGGGCGAGCAGTACTTC. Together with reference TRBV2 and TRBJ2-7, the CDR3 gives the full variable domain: EPEVTQTPSHQVTQMGQEVILRCVPISNHLYFYWYRQILGQKVEFLVSFYNNEISEKSEIFDDQFSVERPDGSNFTLKIRSTKLEDSAMYFCASSEDRVGEQYFGPGTRLTVT.

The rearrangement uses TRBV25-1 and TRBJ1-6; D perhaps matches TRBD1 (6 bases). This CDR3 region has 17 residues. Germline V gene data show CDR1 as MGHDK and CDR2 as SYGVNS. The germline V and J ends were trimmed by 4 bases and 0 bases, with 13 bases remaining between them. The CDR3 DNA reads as TGTGCCAGCAGTGGCGGGACACCCGGCTCCTATAATTCACCCCTCCACTTT. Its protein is CASSGGTPGSYNSPLHF.

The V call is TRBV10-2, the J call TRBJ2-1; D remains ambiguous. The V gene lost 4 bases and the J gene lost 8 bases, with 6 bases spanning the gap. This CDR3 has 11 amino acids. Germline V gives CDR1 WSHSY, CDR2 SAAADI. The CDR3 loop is CASSVLDEQFF. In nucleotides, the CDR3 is TGCGCCAGCAGTGTTCTTGATGAGCAGTTCTTC.

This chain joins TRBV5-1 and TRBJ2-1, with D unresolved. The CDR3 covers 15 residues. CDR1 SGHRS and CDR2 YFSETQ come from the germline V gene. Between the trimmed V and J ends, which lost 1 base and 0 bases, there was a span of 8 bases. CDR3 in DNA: TGCGCCAGCAGCTTGCTAACCAGCTCCTACAATGAGCAGTTCTTC. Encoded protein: CASSLLTSSYNEQFF. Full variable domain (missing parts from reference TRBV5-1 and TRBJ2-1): KAGVTQTPRYLIKTRGQQVTLSCSPISGHRSVSWYQQTPGQGLQFLFEYFSETQRNKGNFPGRFSGRQFSNSRSEMNVSTLELGDSALYLCASSLLTSSYNEQFFGPGTRLTVL.

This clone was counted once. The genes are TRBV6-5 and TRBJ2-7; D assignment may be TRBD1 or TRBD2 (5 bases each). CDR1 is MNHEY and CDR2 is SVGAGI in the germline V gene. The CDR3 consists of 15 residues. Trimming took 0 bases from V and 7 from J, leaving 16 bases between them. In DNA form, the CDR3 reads TGTGCCAGCAGTTACTCGATTTCCGGGACGGGGGAGCAGTACTTC. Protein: CASSYSISGTGEQYF.

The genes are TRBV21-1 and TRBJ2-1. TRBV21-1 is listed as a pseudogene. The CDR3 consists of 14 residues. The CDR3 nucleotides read TGTGCCAGCAGCCAAAGCCGGGCCCTCAATGAGCAGTTCTTC. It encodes CASSQSRALNEQFF.

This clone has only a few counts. The CDR3 region is CASSPQGGISYEQYF. CDR3 nucleotides: TGTGCCAGCAGCCCCCAGGGGGGGATCTCCTACGAGCAGTACTTC. The chain is built from TRBV3-1 (or the pseudogene TRBV3-2) and TRBJ2-7; D is tentatively TRBD1 or TRBD2 (7 bases each). CDR3 size: 15 residues. V lost 4 bases and J lost 0, with 13 bases in between. Germline CDR1 is LGHDT and CDR2 is YNNKEL (reference sequence).

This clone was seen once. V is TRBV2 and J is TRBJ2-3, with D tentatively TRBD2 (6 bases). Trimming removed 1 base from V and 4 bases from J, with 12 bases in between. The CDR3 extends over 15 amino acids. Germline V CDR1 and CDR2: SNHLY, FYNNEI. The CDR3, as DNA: TGTGCCAGCAGTGAAGAAGTGGGAGGACCAGATACGCAGTATTTT. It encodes CASSEEVGGPDTQYF.

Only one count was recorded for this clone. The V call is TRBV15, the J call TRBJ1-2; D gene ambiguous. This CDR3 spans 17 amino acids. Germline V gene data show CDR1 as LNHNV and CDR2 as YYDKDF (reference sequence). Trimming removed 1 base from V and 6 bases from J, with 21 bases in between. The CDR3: CATSRGAWSSAGNGYTF. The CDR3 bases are TGTGCCACCAGCAGAGGGGCTTGGTCCTCCGCAGGTAATGGCTACACCTTC. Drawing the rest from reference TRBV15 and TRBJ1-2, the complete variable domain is DAMVIQNPRYQVTQFGKPVTLSCSQTLNHNVMYWYQQKSSQAPKLLFHYYDKDFNNEADTPDNFQSRRPNTSFCFLDIRSPGLGDTAMYLCATSRGAWSSAGNGYTFGSGTRLTVV.

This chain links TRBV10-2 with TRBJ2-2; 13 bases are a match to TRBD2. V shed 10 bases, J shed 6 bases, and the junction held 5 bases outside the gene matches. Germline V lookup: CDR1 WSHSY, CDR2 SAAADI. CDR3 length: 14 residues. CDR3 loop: CAILAGGRSGELFF. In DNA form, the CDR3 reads TGCGCCATACTAGCGGGGGGGCGATCCGGGGAGCTGTTTTTT.

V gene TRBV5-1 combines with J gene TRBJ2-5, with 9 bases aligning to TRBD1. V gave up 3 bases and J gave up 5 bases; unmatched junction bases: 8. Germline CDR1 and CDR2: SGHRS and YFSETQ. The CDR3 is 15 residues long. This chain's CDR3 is CASSSVGQGLETQYF. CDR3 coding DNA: TGCGCCAGCAGCTCGGTGGGACAGGGCCTGGAGACCCAGTACTTC.